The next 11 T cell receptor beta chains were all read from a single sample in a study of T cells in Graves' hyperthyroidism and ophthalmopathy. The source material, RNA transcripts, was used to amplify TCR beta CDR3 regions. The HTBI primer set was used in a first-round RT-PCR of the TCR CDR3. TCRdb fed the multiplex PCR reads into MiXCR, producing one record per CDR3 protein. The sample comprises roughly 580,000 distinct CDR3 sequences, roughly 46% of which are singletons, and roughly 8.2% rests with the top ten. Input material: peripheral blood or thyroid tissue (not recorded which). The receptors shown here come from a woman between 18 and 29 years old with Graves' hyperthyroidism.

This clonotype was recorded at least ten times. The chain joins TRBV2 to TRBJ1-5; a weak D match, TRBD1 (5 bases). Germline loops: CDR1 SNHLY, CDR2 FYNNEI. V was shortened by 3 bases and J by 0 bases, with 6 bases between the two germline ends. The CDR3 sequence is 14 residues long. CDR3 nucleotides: TGTGCCAGCAGTGAGCAGGGTAGCAATCAGCCCCAGCATTTT. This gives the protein CASSEQGSNQPQHF.

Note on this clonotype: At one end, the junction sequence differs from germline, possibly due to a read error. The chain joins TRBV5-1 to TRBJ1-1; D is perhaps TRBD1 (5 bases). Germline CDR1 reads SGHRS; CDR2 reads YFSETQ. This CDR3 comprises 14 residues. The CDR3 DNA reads TGTGCCAGCAACATCCGGGGGGTGAACACTGAAGCTTTCTTT. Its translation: CASNIRGVNTEAFF.

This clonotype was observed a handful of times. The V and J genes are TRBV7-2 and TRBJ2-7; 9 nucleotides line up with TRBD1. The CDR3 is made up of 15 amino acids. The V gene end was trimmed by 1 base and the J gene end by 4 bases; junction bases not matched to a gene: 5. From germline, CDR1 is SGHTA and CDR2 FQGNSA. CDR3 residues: CASSLGQGELYEQYF. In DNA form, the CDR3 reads TGTGCCAGCAGCTTAGGACAGGGGGAACTATACGAGCAGTACTTC.

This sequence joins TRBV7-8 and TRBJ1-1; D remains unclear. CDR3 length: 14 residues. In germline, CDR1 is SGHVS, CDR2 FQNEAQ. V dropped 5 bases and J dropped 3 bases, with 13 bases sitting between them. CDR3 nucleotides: TGTGCCAGCAGCCCCGGCCCGGCAGACACTGAAGCTTTCTTT. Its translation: CASSPGPADTEAFF.

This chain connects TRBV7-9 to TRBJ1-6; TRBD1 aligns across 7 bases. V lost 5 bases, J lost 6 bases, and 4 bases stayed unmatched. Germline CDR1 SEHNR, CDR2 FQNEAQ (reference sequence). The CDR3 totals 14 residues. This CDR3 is CASSLGQRNSPLHF. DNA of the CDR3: TGTGCCAGCAGCCTGGGACAGCGTAATTCACCCCTCCACTTT.

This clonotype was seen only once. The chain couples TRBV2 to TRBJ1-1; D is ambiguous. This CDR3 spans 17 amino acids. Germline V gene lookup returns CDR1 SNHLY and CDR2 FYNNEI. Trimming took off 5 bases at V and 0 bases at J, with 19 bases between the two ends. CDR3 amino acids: CASSLGMRVGLNTEAFF. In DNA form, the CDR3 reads TGTGCCAGCAGTTTAGGGATGCGGGTAGGACTGAACACTGAAGCTTTCTTT. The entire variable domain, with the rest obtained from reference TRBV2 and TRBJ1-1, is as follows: EPEVTQTPSHQVTQMGQEVILRCVPISNHLYFYWYRQILGQKVEFLVSFYNNEISEKSEIFDDQFSVERPDGSNFTLKIRSTKLEDSAMYFCASSLGMRVGLNTEAFFGQGTRLTVV.

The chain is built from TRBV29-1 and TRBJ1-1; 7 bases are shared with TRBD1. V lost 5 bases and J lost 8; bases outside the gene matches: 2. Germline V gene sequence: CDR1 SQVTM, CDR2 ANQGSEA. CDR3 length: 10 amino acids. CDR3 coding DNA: TGCAGCGTTTGGACAGGCGAAGCTTTCTTT. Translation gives CSVWTGEAFF.

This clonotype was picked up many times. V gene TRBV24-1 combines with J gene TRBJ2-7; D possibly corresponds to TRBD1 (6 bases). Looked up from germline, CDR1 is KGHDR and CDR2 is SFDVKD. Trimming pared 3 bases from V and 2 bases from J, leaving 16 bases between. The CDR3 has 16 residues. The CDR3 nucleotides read TGTGCCACCAGTGATGCCTCTCCAGGGGCCCCCTACGAGCAGTACTTC. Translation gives CATSDASPGAPYEQYF.

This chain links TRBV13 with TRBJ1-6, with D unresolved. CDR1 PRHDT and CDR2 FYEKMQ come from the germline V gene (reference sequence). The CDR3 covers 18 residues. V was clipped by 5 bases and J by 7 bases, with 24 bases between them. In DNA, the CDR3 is TGTGCCAGCAGCCCAAATGGGTGGAAAATGACAAGCAATTCACCCCTCCACTTT. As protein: CASSPNGWKMTSNSPLHF. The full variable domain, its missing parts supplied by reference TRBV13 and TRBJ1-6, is AAGVIQSPRHLIKEKRETATLKCYPIPRHDTVYWYQQGPGQDPQFLISFYEKMQSDKGSIPDRFSAQQFSDYHSELNMSSLELGDSALYFCASSPNGWKMTSNSPLHFGNGTRLTVT.

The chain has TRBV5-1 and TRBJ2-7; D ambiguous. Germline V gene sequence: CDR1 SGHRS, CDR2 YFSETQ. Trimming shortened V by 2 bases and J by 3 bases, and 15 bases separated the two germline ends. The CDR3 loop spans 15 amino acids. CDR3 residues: CASSLGTALHYEQYF. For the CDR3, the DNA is TGCGCCAGCAGCTTAGGTACGGCCCTTCACTACGAGCAGTACTTC. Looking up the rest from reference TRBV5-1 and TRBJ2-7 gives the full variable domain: KAGVTQTPRYLIKTRGQQVTLSCSPISGHRSVSWYQQTPGQGLQFLFEYFSETQRNKGNFPGRFSGRQFSNSRSEMNVSTLELGDSALYLCASSLGTALHYEQYFGPGTRLTVT.

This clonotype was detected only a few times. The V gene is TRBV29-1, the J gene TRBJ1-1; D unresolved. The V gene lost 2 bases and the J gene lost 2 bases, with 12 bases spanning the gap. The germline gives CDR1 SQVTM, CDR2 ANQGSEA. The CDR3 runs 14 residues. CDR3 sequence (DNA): TGCAGCGTTGAAATGGTTCACGCCAACACTGAAGCTTTCTTT. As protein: CSVEMVHANTEAFF.